This TCR beta chain was obtained from a study of monozygotic twins with cystic fibrosis (dated by TCRdb to 2020 to 2023). Looking at the study overall: Barcoded libraries were prepared from 2.5 to 3.5 micrograms of fragmented DNA with roughly 16 PCR cycles. The study compared TCR beta repertoires within and between 16 monozygotic twin pairs with cystic fibrosis to assess genetic influence on V and J gene usage. The cohort comprised ten female and six male twin pairs aged 2.0 to 36.4 years, median around 8.6 years, mostly children and adolescents. Twins were ranked among around 960 cohort participants for weight-for-height and FEVPerc (FEV1 disease centile) at the day of blood sampling. Data for three of the twin pairs had been reported previously in another context. The paper as a whole reports these results and caveats: Only a small cohort was studied, and no association of shared CDR3 numbers with age, concordance or disease severity was found. Simpson clonality was generally low (median around 0.0094), suggesting a naive-dominated repertoire, with higher clonality in the most severely affected patients. In 13 of 16 pairs, V gene usage most closely resembled the co-twin's, and the same held for J usage in 8 of 16 pairs, a pattern suggesting genetic constraints. Significantly higher nucleotide-identical clonotype sharing was observed within monozygotic CF twin pairs than between unrelated CF individuals (P = 0.000026, Mann-Whitney).

TCR beta CDR3 regions were amplified by multiplex PCR with the immunoSEQ immune profiling system according to the manufacturer's instructions. An Illumina NextSeq system was used for sequencing. In the authors' own workflow: Sequence data were processed on the immunoSEQ Analyzer platform, and clonality was computed as the square root of Simpson's index of productive rearrangements. Similarity in V and J usage was quantified by Jensen-Shannon distance, and CDR3 generation probabilities were calculated with OLGA. Shared CDR3 sequences were searched against the immuneACCESS database (August 2020) and VDJdb (December 2020). The table comes from immuneACCESS by way of TCRdb, which keeps in-frame sequences with V and J called. Part of the clones is missing from these tables; in studies checked, under half for an unresolved V gene and the rest for unknown reasons. That table furnishes V, J and clone size, whereas the DNA furnished D and trimming. The sample profile shows about 35,000 clones; more than 55% of them were found once. The top ten constitute 0.75% to 0.85% of the sample.

V and J are truncated by 3 bases and 4 bases respectively, leaving an intervening sequence of 12 bases. From the cysteine up to the phenylalanine, the CDR3 has a length of 14 residues. The entry retains the CDR3 DNA only, 42 bases that are in frame from base 1. CDR1 and CDR2 are drawn from the germline V gene: MGHRA, YSYEKL. Turning to this clone: No antigen is known for it. Base qualities are missing; no much larger clone stands one base away.

The twin pairs came from the European Cystic Fibrosis Twin and Sibling Study Cohort, a cohort that recruited patients from approximately 160 CF clinics across 14 European countries. Both zygosity and CFTR genotype were checked in-house, and zygosity was tested with multiplex PCR across nine short tandem repeat loci. Peripheral blood was sampled from each twin, with clinical parameters recorded on the day of blood sampling. Phenol/chloroform extraction was used to isolate genomic DNA from peripheral blood cells, and the DNA was then kept in TE buffer at 4 degrees C. This receptor was obtained from a girl aged 5-17 years with cystic fibrosis. Material for sequencing was blood. This sequence uses TRBV4-1 and TRBJ2-5; TRBD2 might be the D gene, on 5 matching bases. The CDR3 loop reads CASSQDLARETQYF. The bases read TGCGCCAGCAGCCAGGATCTAGCTCGAGAGACCCAGTACTTC.